This T cell receptor (beta chain) was identified during a study of a mutant IDH1 vaccine in newly diagnosed glioma. Study at large: Patients received vaccination from 4-6 weeks after radiotherapy alone, or with temozolomide cycles. The therapy given earlier, which was standard therapy, consisted of radiotherapy, temozolomide, or both, and most of the patients received both.

With respect to this clone: Its antigen is not identified.

The data were produced by immunoSEQ multiplex PCR, yet TCRdb's version contains in-frame clones alone and is incomplete. Here the sample spans approximately 50,000 clones, 88% being singletons. Regarding time point: week 35, safety follow-up. A single vaccine dose contained 300 ug of mutant IDH1 20-mer peptide, and topical imiquimod was used with it. All eight of the vaccinations patients received fell in weeks 1, 3, 5, 7, 11, 15, 19 and 23. The sample consisted of PBMCs, taken from a glioma patient whose treatment included an IDH1 peptide vaccine. The receptor was isolated from a woman aged 40-49 years with glioma.

CDR3 bases: TGTGCCAGCTCACCGGTTACGATAACAAGTCCCAAAAACATTCAGTACTTC. Translating gives CASSPVTITSPKNIQYF. The chain has TRBV18 and TRBJ2-4, with D unresolved. The germline V gene has CDR1 KGHSH and CDR2 LQKENI. The ends were cut back, 3 bases at V and 2 bases at J, with 17 bases in the middle. The CDR3 contains 17 residues.